This paragraph covers one TCR beta chain sequence. Its specificity is unknown. The sample is drawn from a study of blood T cells in healthy people across ages. Findings and limits, study-wide: Donor CMV infection status was unknown, possibly confounding age-related changes in expanded clonotypes.

Every participating donor contributed roughly 10 milliliters of peripheral blood through a draw. This CDR3 contains 15 residues. J lost 6 bases, V lost 3 bases, and 6 bases had no gene match. Sample-barcoded 5' priming and a J-beta primer mix drove a second PCR of roughly 7 to 11 cycles. Each CDR3 protein is one row after TCRdb ran MiXCR on the 5' RACE reads. Of 1.5 million to 2 million distinct CDR3 sequences in the sample, around 48% were seen once. V usage is TRBV12-3 or TRBV12-4 and J usage is TRBJ2-1, with TRBD2 identical over 9 bases. Sample: blood. The TCR comes from a middle-aged woman in good health. The CDR3 DNA is TGTGCCAGCAGTTTCGTAGGCGGGGGGGGCAATGAGCAGTTCTTC. Protein sequence: CASSFVGGGGNEQFF.